This T cell receptor (beta chain) was sequenced in a study of cytomegalovirus exposure and HLA in healthy donors. With 8 bases clipped from V and 1 base from J, the junction kept 14 bases outside the gene matches. In germline, CDR1 is LNHDA, CDR2 SQIVND (reference sequence). The CDR3 has 17 amino acids. Overall study findings and caveats: Researchers reported from a later analysis that most CMV-associated TCR beta chains appeared HLA-restricted.

This PCR relied on a set of 60 Vbeta primers and 13 Jbeta primers. Produced via immunoSEQ multiplex PCR; TCRdb's table is partial and in-frame only. The table lists a few hundred thousand clones, 80% to 90% of them singletons. Notes on this clone: The antigen is unknown.

This TCR derives from a woman younger than 35 in good health and CMV-seronegative. The material sequenced was PBMCs. The rearrangement links TRBV19 to TRBJ1-2; 9 bases agree with TRBD1. The CDR3 DNA follows: TGTGCCAGTCTTGGACAGGGGCCCGTCTTCCTTAACTATGGCTACACCTTC. Translated: CASLGQGPVFLNYGYTF.